This T cell receptor beta chain stems from a study of shared clonotypes between healthy human individuals. Study summary: Aged between 18 and 49, the donors were a couple of women and a few men. CD4 naive and CD4 memory each took three plates per donor, while CD8 naive took two and CD8 memory one.

Study-wide findings and caveats: Across four donors, naive CD4 shared roughly 5.1%, naive CD8 around 3.8%, memory CD4 approximately 2.5%, memory CD8 approximately 0.4%. Rarefaction analysis demonstrated incomplete sorted-subset sequencing notwithstanding large depth.

A remark on this clone: Its antigen is as yet unknown.

The V segment lost 2 bases and the J segment 1 base; nucleotides outside the gene matches: 5. The CDR3 contains 16 residues. Germline assignment: CDR1 SGHTA and CDR2 FQGNSA. TCRdb's table, derived via immunoSEQ multiplex PCR, lists solely in-frame clones and lacks some. The sample lists 1.4 million to 1.5 million clones, approximately 97% occurring once. The sequence derives from a man aged 25-45 years in good health. Material: naive CD4+ T cells sorted from blood. The subset denotes: CD45RA+ positively selected. The chain recombines TRBV7-2 with TRBJ2-1, with TRBD1 matching over 7 bases. CDR3 nucleotides: TGTGCCAGCAGCTTACCAGGGGGACGATCCTACAATGAGCAGTTCTTC. Encoded protein: CASSLPGGRSYNEQFF.